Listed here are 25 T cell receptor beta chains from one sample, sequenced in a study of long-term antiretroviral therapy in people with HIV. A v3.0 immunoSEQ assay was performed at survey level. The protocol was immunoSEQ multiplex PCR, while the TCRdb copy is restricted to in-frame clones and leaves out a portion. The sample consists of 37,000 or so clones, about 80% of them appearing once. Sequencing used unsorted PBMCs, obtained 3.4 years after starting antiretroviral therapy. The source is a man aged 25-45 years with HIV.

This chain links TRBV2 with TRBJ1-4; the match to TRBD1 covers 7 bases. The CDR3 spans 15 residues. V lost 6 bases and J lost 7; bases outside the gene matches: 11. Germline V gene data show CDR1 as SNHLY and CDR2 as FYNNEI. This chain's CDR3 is CASRQGFTGVEKLFF. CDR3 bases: TGTGCCAGCAGACAGGGCTTCACAGGGGTTGAAAAACTGTTTTTT.

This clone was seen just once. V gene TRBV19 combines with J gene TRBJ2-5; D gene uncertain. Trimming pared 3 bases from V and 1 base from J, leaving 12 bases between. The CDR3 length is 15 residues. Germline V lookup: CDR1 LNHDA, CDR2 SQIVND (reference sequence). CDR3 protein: CASSIGPRRQETQYF. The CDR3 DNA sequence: TGTGCCAGTAGTATTGGGCCTAGACGCCAAGAGACCCAGTACTTC.

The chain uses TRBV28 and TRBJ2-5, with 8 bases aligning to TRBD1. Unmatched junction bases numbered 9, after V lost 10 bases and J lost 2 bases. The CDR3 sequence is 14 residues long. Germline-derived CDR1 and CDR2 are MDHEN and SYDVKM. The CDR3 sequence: CANRDRWSQETQYF. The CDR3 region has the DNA TGTGCCAATCGGGACAGGTGGAGTCAAGAGACCCAGTACTTC.

The CDR3 coding sequence is TGCGCCAGCAGCCAAGGGGGTGACTACAATGAGCAGTTCTTC. Translated, it gives CASSQGGDYNEQFF. The chain joins TRBV4-3 to TRBJ2-1; D uncertain. Trimming removed 1 base at V and 3 bases at J, with 7 bases between. Per germline, CDR1 LGHNA and CDR2 YSLEER. The CDR3 length is 14 residues.

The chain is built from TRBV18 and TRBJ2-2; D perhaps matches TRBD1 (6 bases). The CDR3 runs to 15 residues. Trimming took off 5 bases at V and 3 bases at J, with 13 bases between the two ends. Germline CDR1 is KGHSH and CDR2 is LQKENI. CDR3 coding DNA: TGTGCCAGCTCAAAAGACAGGTTGGACACCGGGGAGCTGTTTTTT. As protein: CASSKDRLDTGELFF.

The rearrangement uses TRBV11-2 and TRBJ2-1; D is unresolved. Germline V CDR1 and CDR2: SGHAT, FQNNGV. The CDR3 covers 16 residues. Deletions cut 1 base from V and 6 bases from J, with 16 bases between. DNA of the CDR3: TGTGCCAGCAGCTTAGTTTGGTCCCAGCACCTCAATGAGCAGTTCTTC. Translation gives CASSLVWSQHLNEQFF.

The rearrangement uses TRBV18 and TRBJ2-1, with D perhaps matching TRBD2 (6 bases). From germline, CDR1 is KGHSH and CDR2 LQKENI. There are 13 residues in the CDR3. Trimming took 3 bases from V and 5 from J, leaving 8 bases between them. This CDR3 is CASSPGGNNEQFF. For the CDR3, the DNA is TGTGCCAGCTCACCGGGGGGAAACAATGAGCAGTTCTTC.

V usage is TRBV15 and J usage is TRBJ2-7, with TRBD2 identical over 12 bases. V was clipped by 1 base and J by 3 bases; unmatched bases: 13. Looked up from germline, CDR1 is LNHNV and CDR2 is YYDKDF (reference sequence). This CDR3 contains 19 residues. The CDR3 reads CATSRANRGLAGIFYEQYF. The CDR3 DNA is TGTGCCACCAGCAGAGCTAACCGAGGACTAGCGGGAATCTTCTACGAGCAGTACTTC.

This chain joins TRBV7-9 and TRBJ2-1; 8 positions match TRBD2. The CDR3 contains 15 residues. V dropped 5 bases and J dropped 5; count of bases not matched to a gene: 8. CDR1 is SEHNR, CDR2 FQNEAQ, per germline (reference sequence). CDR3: CASSQILAANNEQFF. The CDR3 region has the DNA TGTGCCAGCAGCCAAATACTAGCGGCCAACAATGAGCAGTTCTTC.

The CDR3 coding sequence is TGTGCCAGTAGTACTCGAATAGGGAGGGCCTTTTCCAATGAGCAGTTCTTC. It codes for CASSTRIGRAFSNEQFF. The rearrangement uses TRBV19 and TRBJ2-1; the match to TRBD2 covers 7 bases. This CDR3 has 17 residues. V gave up 4 bases and J gave up 6 bases; unmatched junction bases: 15. Germline CDR1 and CDR2: LNHDA and SQIVND (reference sequence).

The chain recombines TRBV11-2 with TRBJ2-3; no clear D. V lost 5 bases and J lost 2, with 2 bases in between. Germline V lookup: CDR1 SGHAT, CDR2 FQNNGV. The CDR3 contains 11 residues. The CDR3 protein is CASSLTDTQYF. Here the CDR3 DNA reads TGTGCCAGCAGCCTCACAGATACGCAGTATTTT.

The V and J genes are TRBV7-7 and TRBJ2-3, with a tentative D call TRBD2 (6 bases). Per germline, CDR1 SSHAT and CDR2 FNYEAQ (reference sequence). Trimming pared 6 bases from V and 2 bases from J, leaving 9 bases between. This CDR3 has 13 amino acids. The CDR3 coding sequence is TGTGCCAGCAGTCGGACTACCACAGATACGCAGTATTTT. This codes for CASSRTTTDTQYF.

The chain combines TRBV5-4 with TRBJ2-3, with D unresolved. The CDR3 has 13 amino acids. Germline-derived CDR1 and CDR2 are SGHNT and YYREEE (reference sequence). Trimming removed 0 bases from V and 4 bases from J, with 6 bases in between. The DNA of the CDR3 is TGTGCCAGCAGCTTGGCCCCCGCAGATACGCAGTATTTT. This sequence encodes CASSLAPADTQYF.

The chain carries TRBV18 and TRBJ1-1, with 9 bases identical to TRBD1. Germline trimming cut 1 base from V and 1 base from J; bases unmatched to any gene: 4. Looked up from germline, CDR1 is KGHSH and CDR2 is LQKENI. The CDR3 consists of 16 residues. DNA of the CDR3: TGTGCCAGCTCACCACTCGACAGGGGGTCGAACACTGAAGCTTTCTTT. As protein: CASSPLDRGSNTEAFF.

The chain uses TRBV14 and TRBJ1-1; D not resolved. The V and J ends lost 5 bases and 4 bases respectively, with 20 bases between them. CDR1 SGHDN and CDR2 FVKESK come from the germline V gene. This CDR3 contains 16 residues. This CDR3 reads CASSSNVRRRGTEAFF. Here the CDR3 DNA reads TGTGCCAGCAGCTCCAACGTCCGCAGGCGGGGCACTGAAGCTTTCTTT.

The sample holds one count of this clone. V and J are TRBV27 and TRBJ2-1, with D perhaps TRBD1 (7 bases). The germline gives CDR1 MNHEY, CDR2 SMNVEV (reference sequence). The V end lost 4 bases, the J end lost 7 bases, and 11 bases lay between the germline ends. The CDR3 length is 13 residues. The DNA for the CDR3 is TGTGCCAGCAGTTCCGCAGGGGGGAATGAGCAGTTCTTC. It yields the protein CASSSAGGNEQFF.

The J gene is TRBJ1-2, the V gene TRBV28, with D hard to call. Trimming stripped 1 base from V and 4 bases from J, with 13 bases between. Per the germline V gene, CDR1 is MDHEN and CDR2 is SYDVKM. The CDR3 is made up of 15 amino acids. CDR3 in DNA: TGTGCCAGCAGTTTATCCCGAATGGGAGCCTATGGCTACACCTTC. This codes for CASSLSRMGAYGYTF.

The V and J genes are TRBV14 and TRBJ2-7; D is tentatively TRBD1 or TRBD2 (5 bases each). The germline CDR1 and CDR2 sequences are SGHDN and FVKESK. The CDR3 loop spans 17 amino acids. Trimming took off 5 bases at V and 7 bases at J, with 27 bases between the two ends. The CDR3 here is CASSAGMRGPRSGEQYF. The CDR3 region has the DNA TGTGCCAGCAGCGCAGGAATGAGGGGTCCCCGTTCGGGGGAGCAGTACTTC.

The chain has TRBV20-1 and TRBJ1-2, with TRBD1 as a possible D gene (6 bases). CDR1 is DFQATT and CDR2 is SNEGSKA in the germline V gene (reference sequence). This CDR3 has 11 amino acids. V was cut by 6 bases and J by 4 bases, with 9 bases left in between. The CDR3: CSAQGGYGYTF. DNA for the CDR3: TGCAGTGCACAGGGAGGCTATGGCTACACCTTC.

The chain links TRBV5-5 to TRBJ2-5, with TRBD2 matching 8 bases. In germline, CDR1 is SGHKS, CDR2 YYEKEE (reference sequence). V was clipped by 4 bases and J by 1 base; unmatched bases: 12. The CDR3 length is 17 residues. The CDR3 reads CASSRGGLAGVQETQYF. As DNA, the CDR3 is TGTGCCAGCAGCCGTGGGGGGCTAGCGGGCGTCCAAGAGACCCAGTACTTC.

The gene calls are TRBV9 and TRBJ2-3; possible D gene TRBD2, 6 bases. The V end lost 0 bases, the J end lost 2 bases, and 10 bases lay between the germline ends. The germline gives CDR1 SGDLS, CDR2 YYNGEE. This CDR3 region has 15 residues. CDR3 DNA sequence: TGTGCCAGCAGCGTAGCTGCGGGATACACAGATACGCAGTATTTT. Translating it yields CASSVAAGYTDTQYF.

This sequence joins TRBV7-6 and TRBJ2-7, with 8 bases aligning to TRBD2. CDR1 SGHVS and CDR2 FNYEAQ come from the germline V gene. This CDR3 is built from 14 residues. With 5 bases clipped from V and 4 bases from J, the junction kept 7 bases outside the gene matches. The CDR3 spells CASSPTGGGYEQYF. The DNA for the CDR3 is TGTGCCAGCAGCCCCACCGGGGGGGGGTACGAGCAGTACTTC.

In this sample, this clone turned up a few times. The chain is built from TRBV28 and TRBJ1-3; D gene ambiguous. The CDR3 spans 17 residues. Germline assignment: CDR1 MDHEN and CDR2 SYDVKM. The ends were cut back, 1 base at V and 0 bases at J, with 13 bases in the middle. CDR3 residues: CASSLSGLGSSGNTIYF. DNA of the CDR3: TGTGCCAGCAGTTTATCGGGATTGGGGAGCTCTGGAAACACCATATATTTT.

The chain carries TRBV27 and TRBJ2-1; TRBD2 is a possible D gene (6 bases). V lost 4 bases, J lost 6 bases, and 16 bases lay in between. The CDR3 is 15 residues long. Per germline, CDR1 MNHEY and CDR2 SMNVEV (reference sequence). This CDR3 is CASSSSTAGPNEQFF. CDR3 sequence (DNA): TGTGCCAGCAGTTCCAGTACGGCGGGGCCCAATGAGCAGTTCTTC.

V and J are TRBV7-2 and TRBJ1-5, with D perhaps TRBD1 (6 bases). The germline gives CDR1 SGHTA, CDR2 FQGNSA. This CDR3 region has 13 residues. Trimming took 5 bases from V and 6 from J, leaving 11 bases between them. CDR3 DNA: TGTGCCAGCAGCCCACAGGGTCTTCAGCCCCAGCATTTT. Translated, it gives CASSPQGLQPQHF.